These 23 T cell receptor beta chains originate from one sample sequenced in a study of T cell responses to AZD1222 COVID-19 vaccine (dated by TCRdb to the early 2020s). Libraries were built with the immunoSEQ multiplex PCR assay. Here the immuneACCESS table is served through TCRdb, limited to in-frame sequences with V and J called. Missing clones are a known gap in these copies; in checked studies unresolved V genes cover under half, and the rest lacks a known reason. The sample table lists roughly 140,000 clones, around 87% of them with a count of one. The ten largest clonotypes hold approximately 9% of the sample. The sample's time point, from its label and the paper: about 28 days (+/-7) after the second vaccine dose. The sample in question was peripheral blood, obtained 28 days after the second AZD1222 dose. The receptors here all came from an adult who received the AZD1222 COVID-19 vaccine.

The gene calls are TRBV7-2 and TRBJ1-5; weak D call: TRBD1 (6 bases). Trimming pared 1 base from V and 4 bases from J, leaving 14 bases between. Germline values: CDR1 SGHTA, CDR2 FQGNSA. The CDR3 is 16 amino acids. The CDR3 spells CASSLGGAGWNQPQHF. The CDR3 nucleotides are TGTGCCAGCAGCTTAGGGGGGGCGGGATGGAATCAGCCCCAGCATTTT.

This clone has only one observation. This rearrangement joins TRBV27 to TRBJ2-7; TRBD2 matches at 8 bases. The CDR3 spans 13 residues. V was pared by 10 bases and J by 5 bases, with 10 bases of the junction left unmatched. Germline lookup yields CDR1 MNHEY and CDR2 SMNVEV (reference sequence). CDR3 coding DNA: TGTGCCACCAAACGGGGGGGGGTTCACGAGCAGTACTTC. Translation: CATKRGGVHEQYF.

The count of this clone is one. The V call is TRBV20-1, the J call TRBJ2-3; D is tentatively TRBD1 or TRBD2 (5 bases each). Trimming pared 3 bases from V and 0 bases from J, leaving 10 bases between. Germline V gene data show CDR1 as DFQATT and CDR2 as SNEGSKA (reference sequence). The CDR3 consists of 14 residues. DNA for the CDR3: TGCAGTGCTAGTTACGGGGCTAGCACAGATACGCAGTATTTT. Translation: CSASYGASTDTQYF.

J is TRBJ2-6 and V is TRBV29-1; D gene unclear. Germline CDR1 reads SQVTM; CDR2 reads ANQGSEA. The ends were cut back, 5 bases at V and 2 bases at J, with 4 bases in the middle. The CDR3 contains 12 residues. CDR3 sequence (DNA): TGCAGCGTTCAGACTGGGGCCAACGTCCTGACTTTC. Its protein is CSVQTGANVLTF.

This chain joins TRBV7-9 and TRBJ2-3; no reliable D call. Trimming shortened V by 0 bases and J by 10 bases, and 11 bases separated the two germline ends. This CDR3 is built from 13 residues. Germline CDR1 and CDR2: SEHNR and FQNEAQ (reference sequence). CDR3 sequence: CASSLAVRWPQYF. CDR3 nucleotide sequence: TGTGCCAGCAGCTTAGCTGTCAGATGGCCGCAGTATTTT.

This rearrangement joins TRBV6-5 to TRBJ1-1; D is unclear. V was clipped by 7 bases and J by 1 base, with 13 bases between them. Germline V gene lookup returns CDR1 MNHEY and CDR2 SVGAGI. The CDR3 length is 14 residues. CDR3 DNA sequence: TGTGCCAGCACCCGCAACACAGCGAACACTGAAGCTTTCTTT. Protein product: CASTRNTANTEAFF.

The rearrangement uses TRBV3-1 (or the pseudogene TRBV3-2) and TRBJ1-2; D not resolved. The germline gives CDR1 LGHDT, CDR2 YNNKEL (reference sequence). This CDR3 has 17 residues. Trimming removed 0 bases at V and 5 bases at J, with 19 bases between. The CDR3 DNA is TGTGCCAGCAGCCAAGATTCGTTAGGCCCCAGGCGGTATGGCTACACCTTC. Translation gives CASSQDSLGPRRYGYTF.

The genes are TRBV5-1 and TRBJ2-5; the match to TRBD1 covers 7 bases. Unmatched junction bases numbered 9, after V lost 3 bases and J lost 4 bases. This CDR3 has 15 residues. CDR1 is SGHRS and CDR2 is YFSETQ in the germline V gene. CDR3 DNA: TGCGCCAGCAGCTCGGGCAGGGGGTTTGGAGAGACCCAGTACTTC. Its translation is CASSSGRGFGETQYF. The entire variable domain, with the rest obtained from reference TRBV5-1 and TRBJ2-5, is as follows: KAGVTQTPRYLIKTRGQQVTLSCSPISGHRSVSWYQQTPGQGLQFLFEYFSETQRNKGNFPGRFSGRQFSNSRSEMNVSTLELGDSALYLCASSSGRGFGETQYFGPGTRLLVL.

The CDR3 nucleotides are TGTGCCAGCAGCTTAGGAGGATCTAGCACAGATACGCAGTATTTT. Amino acids: CASSLGGSSTDTQYF. The chain carries TRBV11-3 and TRBJ2-3; D is unclear. CDR3 length equals 15 residues. With 1 base removed from V and 0 bases from J, the gap between germline ends came to 8 bases. Per the germline V gene, CDR1 is SGHNT and CDR2 is YENEEA.

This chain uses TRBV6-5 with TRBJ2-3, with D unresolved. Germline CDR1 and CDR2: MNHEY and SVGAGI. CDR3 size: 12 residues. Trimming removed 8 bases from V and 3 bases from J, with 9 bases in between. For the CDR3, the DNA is TGTGCCAGCCAACGGGCAACAGATACGCAGTATTTT. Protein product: CASQRATDTQYF.

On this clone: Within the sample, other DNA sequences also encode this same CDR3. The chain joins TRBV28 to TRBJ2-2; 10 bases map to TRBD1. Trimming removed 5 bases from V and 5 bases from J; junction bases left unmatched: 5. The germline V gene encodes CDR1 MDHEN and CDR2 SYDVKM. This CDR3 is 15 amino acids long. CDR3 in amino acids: CASSRQGARTGELFF. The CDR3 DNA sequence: TGTGCCAGCAGTCGACAGGGGGCGAGGACCGGGGAGCTGTTTTTT.

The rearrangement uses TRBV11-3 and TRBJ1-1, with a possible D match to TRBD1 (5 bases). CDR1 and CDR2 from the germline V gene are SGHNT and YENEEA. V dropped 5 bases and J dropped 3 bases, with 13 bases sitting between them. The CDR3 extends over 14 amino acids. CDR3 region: CASSRDLKDTEAFF. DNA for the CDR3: TGTGCCAGCAGCCGGGACCTAAAGGACACTGAAGCTTTCTTT.

The DNA for the CDR3 is TGTGCCAGCAGCTTAAGAGGGCGGGCAGATACGCAGTATTTT. Translated, it gives CASSLRGRADTQYF. The rearrangement joins TRBV7-3 to TRBJ2-3, with D tentatively TRBD2 (5 bases). Germline lookup yields CDR1 SGHTA and CDR2 FQGTGA. V was shortened by 1 base and J by 4 bases, with 9 bases between the two germline ends. This CDR3 region has 14 residues.

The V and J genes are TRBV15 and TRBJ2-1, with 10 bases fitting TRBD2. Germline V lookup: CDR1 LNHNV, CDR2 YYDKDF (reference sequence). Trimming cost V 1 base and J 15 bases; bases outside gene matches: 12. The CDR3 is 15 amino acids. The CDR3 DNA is TGTGCCACCAGCAGAGGGGTAGCGGGAGGACGCTCGGGGTTCTTC. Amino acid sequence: CATSRGVAGGRSGFF.

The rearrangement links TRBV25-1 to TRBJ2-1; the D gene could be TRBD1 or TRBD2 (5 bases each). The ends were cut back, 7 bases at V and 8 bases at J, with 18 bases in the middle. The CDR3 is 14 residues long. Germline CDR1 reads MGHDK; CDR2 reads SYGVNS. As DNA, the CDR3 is TGTGCCAGCAATGAGGGGTTCGATAGGGATGAGCAGTTCTTC. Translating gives CASNEGFDRDEQFF.

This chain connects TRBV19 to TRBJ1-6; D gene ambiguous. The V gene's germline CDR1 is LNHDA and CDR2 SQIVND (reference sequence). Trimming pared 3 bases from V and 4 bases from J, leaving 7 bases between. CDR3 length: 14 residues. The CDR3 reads CASSIAQYNSPLHF. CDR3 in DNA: TGTGCCAGTAGTATTGCACAATATAATTCACCCCTCCACTTT. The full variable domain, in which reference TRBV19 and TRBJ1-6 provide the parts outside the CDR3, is DGGITQSPKYLFRKEGQNVTLSCEQNLNHDAMYWYRQDPGQGLRLIYYSQIVNDFQKGDIAEGYSVSREKKESFPLTVTSAQKNPTAFYLCASSIAQYNSPLHFGNGTRLTVT.

The CDR3 sequence is CASSPTGTGESGANVLTF. The CDR3 DNA is TGTGCCAGCAGCCCGACAGGGACGGGAGAATCTGGGGCCAACGTCCTGACTTTC. The V gene is TRBV4-2, the J gene TRBJ2-6; D possibly corresponds to TRBD1 (7 bases). The CDR3 contains 18 residues. Germline assignment: CDR1 LGHNA and CDR2 YNFKEQ. The V end lost 4 bases, the J end lost 1 base, and 17 bases lay between the germline ends.

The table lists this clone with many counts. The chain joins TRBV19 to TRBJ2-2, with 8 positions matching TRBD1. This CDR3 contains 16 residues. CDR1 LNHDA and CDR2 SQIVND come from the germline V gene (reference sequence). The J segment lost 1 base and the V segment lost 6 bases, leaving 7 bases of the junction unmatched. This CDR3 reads CASSLAGQGNTGELFF. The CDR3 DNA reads TGTGCCAGTAGCCTCGCAGGACAGGGGAACACCGGGGAGCTGTTTTTT.

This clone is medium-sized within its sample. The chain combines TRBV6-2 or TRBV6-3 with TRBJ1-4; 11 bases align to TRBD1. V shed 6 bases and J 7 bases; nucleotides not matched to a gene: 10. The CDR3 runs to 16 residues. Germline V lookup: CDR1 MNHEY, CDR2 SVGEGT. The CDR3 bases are TGTGCCAGCAGCCGCGGACAGGGGGCGGGAAGTGAAAAACTGTTTTTT. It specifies CASSRGQGAGSEKLFF.

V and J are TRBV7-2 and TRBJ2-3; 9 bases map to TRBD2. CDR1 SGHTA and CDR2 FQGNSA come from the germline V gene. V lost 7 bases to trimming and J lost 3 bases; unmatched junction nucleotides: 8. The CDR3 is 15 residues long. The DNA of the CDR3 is TGTGCCAGCAAAATAGCGGGAGTTGGGACAGATACGCAGTATTTT. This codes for CASKIAGVGTDTQYF. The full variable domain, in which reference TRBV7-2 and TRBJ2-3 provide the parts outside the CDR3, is GAGVSQSPSNKVTEKGKDVELRCDPISGHTALYWYRQSLGQGLEFLIYFQGNSAPDKSGLPSDRFSAERTGGSVSTLTIQRTQQEDSAVYLCASKIAGVGTDTQYFGPGTRLTVL.

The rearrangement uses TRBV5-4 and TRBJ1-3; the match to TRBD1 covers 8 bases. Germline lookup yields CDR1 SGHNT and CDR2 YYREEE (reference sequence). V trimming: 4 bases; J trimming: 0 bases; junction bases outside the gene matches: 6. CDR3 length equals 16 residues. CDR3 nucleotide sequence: TGTGCCAGCAGCCCGGGACAGGCCAGCTCTGGAAACACCATATATTTT. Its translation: CASSPGQASSGNTIYF.

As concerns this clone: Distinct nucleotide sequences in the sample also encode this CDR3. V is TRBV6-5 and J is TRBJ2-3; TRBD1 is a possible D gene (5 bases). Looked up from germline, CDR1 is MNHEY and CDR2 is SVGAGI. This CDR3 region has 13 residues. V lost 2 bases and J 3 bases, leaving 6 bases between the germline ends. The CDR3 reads CASSYPGTDTQYF. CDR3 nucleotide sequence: TGTGCCAGCAGTTACCCAGGGACAGATACGCAGTATTTT.

CDR3 in amino acids: CASSQVSGPFSYNEQFF. The CDR3 DNA follows: TGTGCCAGCAGCCAAGTTAGCGGGCCCTTCTCCTACAATGAGCAGTTCTTC. The V call is TRBV14, the J call TRBJ2-1; 7 bases match TRBD2. The CDR3 is made up of 17 amino acids. The V segment lost 1 base and the J segment 0 bases; nucleotides outside the gene matches: 6. From germline, CDR1 is SGHDN and CDR2 FVKESK.